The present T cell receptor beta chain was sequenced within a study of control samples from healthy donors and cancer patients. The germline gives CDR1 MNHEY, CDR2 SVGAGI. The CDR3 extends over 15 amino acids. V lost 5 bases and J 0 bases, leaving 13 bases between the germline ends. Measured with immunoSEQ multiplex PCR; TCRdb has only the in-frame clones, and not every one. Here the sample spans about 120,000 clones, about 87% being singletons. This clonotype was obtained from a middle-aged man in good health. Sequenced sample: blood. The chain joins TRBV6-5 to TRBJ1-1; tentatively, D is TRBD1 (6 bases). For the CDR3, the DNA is TGTGCCAGCAGTAACCGGCGGGGGCTGAACACTGAAGCTTTCTTT. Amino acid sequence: CASSNRRGLNTEAFF.